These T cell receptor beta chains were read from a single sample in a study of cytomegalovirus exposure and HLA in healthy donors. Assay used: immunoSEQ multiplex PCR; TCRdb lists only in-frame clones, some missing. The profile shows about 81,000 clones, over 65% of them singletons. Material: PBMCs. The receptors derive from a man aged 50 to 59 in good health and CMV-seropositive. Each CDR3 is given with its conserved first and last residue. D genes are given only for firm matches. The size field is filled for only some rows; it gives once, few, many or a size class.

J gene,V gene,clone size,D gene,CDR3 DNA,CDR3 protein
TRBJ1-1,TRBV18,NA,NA,TGTGCCAGCTCACCGCCTGCGCTGGTGAACACTGAAGCTTTCTTT,CASSPPALVNTEAFF
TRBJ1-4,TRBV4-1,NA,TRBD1,TGCGCCAGCAGCCACCTACAGGGGCCTAATGAAAAACTGTTTTTT,CASSHLQGPNEKLFF
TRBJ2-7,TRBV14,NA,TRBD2,TGTGCCAGCAGCACACGGACTAGCGGGAGGATTGTCTACGAGCAGTACTTC,CASSTRTSGRIVYEQYF
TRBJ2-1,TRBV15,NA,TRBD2,TGTGCCACCAGCAGGGGAGGGTCCGGGACGAACAACAATGAGCAGTTCTTC,CATSRGGSGTNNNEQFF
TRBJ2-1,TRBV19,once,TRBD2,TGTGCCAGTAGTGGAGTAGCGGGGGGGCGATATGAGCAGTTCTTC,CASSGVAGGRYEQFF
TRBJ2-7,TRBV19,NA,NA,TGTGCCAGTAGTAAGGAACAGGGATACGAGCAGTACTTC,CASSKEQGYEQYF
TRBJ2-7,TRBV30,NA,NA,TGTGCCTGGAAGGTCGGGGTCCCCAGCTACGAGCAGTACTTC,CAWKVGVPSYEQYF
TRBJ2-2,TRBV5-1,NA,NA,TGCGCCAGCAGCCCCCTCGGGAGGGGGCTATTCACCGGGGAGCTGTTTTTT,CASSPLGRGLFTGELFF
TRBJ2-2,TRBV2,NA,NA,TGTGCCAGCAGTGAGACCACTAGCAGCACCGGGGAGCTGTTTTTT,CASSETTSSTGELFF
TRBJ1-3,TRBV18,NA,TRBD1,TGTGCCAGCCAGACAGGGTTCGGAAACACCATATATTTT,CASQTGFGNTIYF
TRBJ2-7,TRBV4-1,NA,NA,TGCGCCAGCAGCCAAGTCCTAGACGTCTACGAGCAGTACTTC,CASSQVLDVYEQYF
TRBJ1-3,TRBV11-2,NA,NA,TGTGCCAGCAGCTTAGTCCGGGCCGGGGGAAGCACCATATATTTT,CASSLVRAGGSTIYF
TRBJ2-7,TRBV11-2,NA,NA,TGTGCCAGCAGCTTAGTGGGGGACTCCTACGAGCAGTACTTC,CASSLVGDSYEQYF
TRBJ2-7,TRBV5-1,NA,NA,TGCGCCAGCAGCTTGGAGGCTAGCTCCCACGAGCAGTACTTC,CASSLEASSHEQYF
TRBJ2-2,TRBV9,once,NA,TGTGCCAGCAGCGTACCCGGACTGGGGAACACCGGGGAGCTGTTTTTT,CASSVPGLGNTGELFF
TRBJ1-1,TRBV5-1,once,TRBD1,TGCGCCAGCAGCTTGTGTTATGGACAGGGGGGAACTGAAGCTTTCTTT,CASSLCYGQGGTEAFF
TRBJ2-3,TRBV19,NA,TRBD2,TGTGCCAGTAGTATAGGGCGGGAGAGGGATACGCAGTATTTT,CASSIGRERDTQYF
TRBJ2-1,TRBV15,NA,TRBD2,TGTGCCACCAGCGGTGGGGCAAGCGGGAGGGAGGGGGTCTACAATGAGCAGTTCTTC,CATSGGASGREGVYNEQFF
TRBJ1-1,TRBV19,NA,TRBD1,TGTGCCAGTAGTACCCGACAGGGGGCTAAGATGAACACTGAAGCTTTCTTT,CASSTRQGAKMNTEAFF
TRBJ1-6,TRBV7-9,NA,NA,TGTGCCAGCAGCTCCGCGGGGAGTTCACCCCTCCACTTT,CASSSAGSSPLHF
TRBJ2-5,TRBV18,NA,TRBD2,TGTGCCAGCTCACCTGCGACTAGCATCCAAGAGACCCAGTACTTC,CASSPATSIQETQYF
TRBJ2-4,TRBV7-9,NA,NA,TGTTCCAGCAGCTTAGCCATATTTGAGGCCAAAAACATTCAGTACTTC,CSSSLAIFEAKNIQYF
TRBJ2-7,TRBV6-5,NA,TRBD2,TGTGCCAGCAGTCCGACGGGGGGCTCCTACGAGCAGTACTTC,CASSPTGGSYEQYF
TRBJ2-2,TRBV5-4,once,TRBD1,TGTGCCAGCAGCTTTAATGACAGGGGGGGCGGGGAGCTGTTTTTT,CASSFNDRGGGELFF
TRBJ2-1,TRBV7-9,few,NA,TGTGCCAGCAGCGTTAGTCGCGAGCAGTTCTTC,CASSVSREQFF
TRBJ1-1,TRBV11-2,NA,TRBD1,TGTGCCAGCAGCATAGGGACAGGGGGCGAAGGTACTGAAGCTTTCTTT,CASSIGTGGEGTEAFF
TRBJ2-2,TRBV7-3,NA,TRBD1,TGTGCCAGTAACTCCGGGACAGGGGGCACCGGGGAGCTGTTTTTT,CASNSGTGGTGELFF
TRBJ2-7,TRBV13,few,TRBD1,TGTGCCAGCAGCTTAGAGACAGGGTATGGCGAGCAGTACTTC,CASSLETGYGEQYF